The clone carrying this T cell receptor beta chain was seen ten or more times. The antigen remains undetermined. These data originate in a study of read filtering for tumor transcriptome and immune sequencing. Study details: Mean patient age was 65.9 years, range 47 to 80; approximately 17 male, 14 to 15 female. Study-wide results and caveats: About four fifths of IR-seq clonotypes had one read, totaling around 4% of reads; RNA-seq: roughly 76% and 46%.

The library was built from approximately 400 ng RNA with molecular barcoded adaptors for alpha/delta and beta/gamma chains. One entry per CDR3 protein results from TCRdb running MiXCR on the reads. Of 11,000 to 15,000 distinct CDR3 sequences in the sample, roughly 20% were seen once. CDR1 and CDR2 from the germline V gene are SGHRS and YFSETQ. Between the trimmed V and J ends, which lost 0 bases and 0 bases, there was a span of 10 bases. CDR3 size: 15 residues. The V call is TRBV5-1, the J call TRBJ2-7; D unclear. This sequence was found in a donor at least 40 years old with multiple myeloma. Sequenced sample: a population of CD138-negative cells sorted from bone marrow. CDR3 in DNA: TGCGCCAGCAGCTTGGAGGGCCCCGGCTCCTACGAGCAGTACTTC. Translated, it gives CASSLEGPGSYEQYF. The variable domain in full, completed from reference TRBV5-1 and TRBJ2-7, reads KAGVTQTPRYLIKTRGQQVTLSCSPISGHRSVSWYQQTPGQGLQFLFEYFSETQRNKGNFPGRFSGRQFSNSRSEMNVSTLELGDSALYLCASSLEGPGSYEQYFGPGTRLTVT.